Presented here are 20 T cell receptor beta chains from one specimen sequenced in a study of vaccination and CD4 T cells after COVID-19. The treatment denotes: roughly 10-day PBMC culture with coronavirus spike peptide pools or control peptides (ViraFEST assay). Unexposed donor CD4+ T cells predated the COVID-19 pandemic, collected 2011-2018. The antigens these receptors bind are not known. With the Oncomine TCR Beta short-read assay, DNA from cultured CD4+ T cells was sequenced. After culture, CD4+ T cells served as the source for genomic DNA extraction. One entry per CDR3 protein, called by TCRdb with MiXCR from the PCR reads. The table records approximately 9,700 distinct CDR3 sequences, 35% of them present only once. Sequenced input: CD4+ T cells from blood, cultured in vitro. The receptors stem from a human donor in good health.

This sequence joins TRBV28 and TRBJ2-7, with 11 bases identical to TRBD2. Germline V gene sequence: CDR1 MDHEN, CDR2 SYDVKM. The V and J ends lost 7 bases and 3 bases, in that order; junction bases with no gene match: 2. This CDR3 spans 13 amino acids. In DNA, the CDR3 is TGTGCCAGCATAACTAGCGGGAGCTACGAGCAGTACTTC. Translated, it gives CASITSGSYEQYF.

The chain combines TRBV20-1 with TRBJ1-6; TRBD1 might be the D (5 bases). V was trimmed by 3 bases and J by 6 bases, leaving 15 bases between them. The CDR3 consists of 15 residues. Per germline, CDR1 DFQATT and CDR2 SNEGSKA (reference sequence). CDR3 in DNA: TGCAGTGCTAGCCCTTGGGGCAGGACTAATTCACCCCTCCACTTT. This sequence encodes CSASPWGRTNSPLHF.

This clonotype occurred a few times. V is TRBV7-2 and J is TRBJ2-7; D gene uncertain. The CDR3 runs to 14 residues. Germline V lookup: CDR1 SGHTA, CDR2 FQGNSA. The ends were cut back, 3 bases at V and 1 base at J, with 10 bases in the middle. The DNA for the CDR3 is TGTGCCAGCAGCTTCATGCAAGGTTCCTACGAGCAGTACTTC. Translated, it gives CASSFMQGSYEQYF.

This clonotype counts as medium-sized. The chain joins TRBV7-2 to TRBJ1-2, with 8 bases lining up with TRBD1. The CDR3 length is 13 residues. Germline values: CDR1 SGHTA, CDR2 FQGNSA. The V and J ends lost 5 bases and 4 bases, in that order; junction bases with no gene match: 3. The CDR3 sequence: CASSTGQGYGYTF. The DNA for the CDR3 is TGTGCCAGCAGCACCGGACAGGGCTATGGCTACACCTTC.

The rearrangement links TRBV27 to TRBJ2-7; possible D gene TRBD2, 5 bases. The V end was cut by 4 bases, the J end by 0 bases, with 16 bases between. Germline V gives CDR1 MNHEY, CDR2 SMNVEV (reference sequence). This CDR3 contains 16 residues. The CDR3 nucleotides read TGTGCCAGCAGTTCGACCGTTACGGGGAACTCCTACGAGCAGTACTTC. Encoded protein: CASSSTVTGNSYEQYF.

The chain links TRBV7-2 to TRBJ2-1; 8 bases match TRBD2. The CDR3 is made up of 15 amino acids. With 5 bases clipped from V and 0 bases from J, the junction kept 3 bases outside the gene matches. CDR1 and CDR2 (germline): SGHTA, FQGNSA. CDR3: CASSQAGDSYNEQFF. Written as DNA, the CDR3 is TGTGCCAGCAGCCAAGCGGGAGACTCCTACAATGAGCAGTTCTTC.

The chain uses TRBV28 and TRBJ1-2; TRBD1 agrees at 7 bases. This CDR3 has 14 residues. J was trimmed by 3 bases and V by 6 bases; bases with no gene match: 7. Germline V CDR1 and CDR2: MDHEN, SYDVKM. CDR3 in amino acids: CASSQGGADYGYTF. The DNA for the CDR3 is TGTGCCAGCAGCCAAGGGGGCGCTGACTATGGCTACACCTTC.

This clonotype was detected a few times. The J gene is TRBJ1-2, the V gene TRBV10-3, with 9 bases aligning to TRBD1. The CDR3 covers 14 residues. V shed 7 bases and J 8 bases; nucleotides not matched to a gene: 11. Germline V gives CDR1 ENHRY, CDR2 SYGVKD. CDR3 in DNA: TGTGCCATCACCACCGGGACAGGGAGATGGGGCTACACCTTC. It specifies CAITTGTGRWGYTF.

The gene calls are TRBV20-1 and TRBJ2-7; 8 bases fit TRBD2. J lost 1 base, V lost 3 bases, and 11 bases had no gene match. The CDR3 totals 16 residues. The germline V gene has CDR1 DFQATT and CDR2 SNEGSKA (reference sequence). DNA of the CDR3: TGCAGTGCTAGTGGTTACGGTAGCGGGATGTCCTACGAGCAGTACTTC. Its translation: CSASGYGSGMSYEQYF.

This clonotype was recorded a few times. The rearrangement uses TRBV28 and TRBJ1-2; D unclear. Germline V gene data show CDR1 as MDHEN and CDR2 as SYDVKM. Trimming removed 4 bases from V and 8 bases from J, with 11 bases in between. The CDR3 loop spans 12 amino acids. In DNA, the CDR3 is TGTGCCAGCAGTTCGGAGAGAGCCGGCTACACCTTC. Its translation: CASSSERAGYTF.

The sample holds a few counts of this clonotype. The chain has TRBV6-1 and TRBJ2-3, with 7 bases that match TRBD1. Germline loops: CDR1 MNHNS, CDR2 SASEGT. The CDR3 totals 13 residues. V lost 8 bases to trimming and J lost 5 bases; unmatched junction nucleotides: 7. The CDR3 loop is CASERQGVDTQYF. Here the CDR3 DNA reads TGTGCCAGCGAGCGGCAGGGGGTAGATACGCAGTATTTT.

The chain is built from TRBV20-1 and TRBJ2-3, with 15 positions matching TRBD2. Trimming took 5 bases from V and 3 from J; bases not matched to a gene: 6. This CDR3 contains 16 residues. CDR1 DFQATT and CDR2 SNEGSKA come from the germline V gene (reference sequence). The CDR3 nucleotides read TGCAGTGCTCCTGGACTAGCGGGAGGGCCGACAGATACGCAGTATTTT. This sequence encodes CSAPGLAGGPTDTQYF.

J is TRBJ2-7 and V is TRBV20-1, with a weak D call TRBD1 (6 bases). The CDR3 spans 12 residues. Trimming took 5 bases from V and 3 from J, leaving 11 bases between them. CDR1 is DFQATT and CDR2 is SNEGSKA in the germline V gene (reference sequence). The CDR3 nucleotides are TGCAGTGCTCCAGGGGTCGGCTACGAGCAGTACTTC. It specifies CSAPGVGYEQYF.

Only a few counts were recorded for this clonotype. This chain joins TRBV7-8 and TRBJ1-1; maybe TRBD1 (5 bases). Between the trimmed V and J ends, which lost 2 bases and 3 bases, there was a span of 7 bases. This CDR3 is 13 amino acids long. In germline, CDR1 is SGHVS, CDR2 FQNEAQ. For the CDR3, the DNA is TGTGCCAGCAGCTTAAAGGGGTACACTGAAGCTTTCTTT. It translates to CASSLKGYTEAFF.

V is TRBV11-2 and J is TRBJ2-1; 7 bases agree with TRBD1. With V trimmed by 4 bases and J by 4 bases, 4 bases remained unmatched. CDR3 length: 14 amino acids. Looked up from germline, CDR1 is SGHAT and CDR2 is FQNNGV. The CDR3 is CASSSQGDYNEQFF. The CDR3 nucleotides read TGTGCCAGCAGCTCGCAGGGGGATTACAATGAGCAGTTCTTC.

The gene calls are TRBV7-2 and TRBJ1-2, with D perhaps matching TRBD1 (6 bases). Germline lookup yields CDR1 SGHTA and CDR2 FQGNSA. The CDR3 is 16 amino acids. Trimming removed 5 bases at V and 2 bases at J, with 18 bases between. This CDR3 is CASSPNAGEGNYGYTF. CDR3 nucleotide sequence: TGTGCCAGCAGCCCGAACGCAGGGGAGGGGAACTATGGCTACACCTTC.

The chain's CDR3 is CSASNLGPRSEQFF. The CDR3 DNA follows: TGCAGTGCTAGTAATCTAGGACCCCGGAGCGAGCAGTTCTTC. V usage is TRBV20-1 and J usage is TRBJ2-1; D is uncertain. The CDR3 spans 14 residues. Trimming left V 3 bases short and J 10 bases short, with 19 bases between. Germline V gives CDR1 DFQATT, CDR2 SNEGSKA (reference sequence).

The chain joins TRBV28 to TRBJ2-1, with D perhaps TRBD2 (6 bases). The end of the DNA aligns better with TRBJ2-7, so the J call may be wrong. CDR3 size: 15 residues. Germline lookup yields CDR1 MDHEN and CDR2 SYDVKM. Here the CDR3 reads CASSAGGLESYEQYF. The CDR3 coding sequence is TGTGCCAGCAGTGCCGGGGGATTAGAATCCTACGAGCAGTACTTC.

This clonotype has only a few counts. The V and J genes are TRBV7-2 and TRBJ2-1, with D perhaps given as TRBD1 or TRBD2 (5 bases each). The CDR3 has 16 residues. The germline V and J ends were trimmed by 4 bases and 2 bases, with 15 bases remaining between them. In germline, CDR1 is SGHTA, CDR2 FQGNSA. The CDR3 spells CASSSNRDPPYNEQFF. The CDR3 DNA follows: TGTGCCAGCAGCTCAAACCGGGACCCTCCCTACAATGAGCAGTTCTTC.

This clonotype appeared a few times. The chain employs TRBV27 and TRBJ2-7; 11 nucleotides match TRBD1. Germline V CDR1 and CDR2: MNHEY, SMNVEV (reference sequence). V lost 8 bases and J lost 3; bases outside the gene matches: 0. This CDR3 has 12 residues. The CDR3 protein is CASGTGGYEQYF. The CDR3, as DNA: TGTGCCAGCGGGACAGGGGGCTACGAGCAGTACTTC.